This T cell receptor (beta chain) appears in the sequencing data of a study of T cell responses to AZD1222 COVID-19 vaccine. Overall study findings and caveats: Only after the peak T cell response were repertoires sampled. Baseline serology detected seropositivity in only six AZD1222 recipients. There were vaccine-associated CD4 TCRs across spike, dominant at 160-218 and 743-854.

This clone has just a few counts. Its antigen is currently unknown. Repertoires were generated with immunoSEQ multiplex PCR, while TCRdb's copy carries only in-frame clones and drops some. The data hold more than 95,000 clones, with over 75% observed a single time. The germline CDR1 and CDR2 sequences are SEHNR and FQNEAQ (reference sequence). J lost 5 bases, V lost 1 base, and 6 bases had no gene match. The CDR3 is 15 residues long. The source is an adult in good health. The J gene is TRBJ2-5, the V gene TRBV7-9, with TRBD1 identical over 8 bases. The specimen was peripheral blood, collected on day 0 of AZD1222 vaccination. The CDR3 is CASSLESAGGETQYF. DNA for the CDR3: TGTGCCAGCAGCTTAGAATCCGCAGGGGGCGAGACCCAGTACTTC.